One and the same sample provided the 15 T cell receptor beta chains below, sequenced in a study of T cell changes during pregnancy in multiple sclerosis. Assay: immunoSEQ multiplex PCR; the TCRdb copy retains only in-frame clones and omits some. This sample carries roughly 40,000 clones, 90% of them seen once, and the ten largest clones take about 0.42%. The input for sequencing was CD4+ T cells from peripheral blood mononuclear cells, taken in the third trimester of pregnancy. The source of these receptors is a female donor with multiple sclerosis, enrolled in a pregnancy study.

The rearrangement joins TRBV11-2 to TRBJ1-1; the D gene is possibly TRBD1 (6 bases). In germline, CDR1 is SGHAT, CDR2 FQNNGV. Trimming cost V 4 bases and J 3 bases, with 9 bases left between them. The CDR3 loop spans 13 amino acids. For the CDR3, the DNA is TGTGCCAGCAGCTCTCAGGGGTACACTGAAGCTTTCTTT. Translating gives CASSSQGYTEAFF.

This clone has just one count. The CDR3 region is CASRGRGGSMPSTSGSYNEQFF. The CDR3 DNA reads TGTGCCAGTAGGGGAAGGGGCGGCAGCATGCCGTCTACTAGCGGGAGCTACAATGAGCAGTTCTTC. This chain connects TRBV19 to TRBJ2-1; 11 bases are a match to TRBD2. V gave up 6 bases and J gave up 3 bases; unmatched junction bases: 25. Germline V gives CDR1 LNHDA, CDR2 SQIVND (reference sequence). The CDR3 covers 22 residues. The full variable domain, rest sourced from reference TRBV19 and TRBJ2-1, is DGGITQSPKYLFRKEGQNVTLSCEQNLNHDAMYWYRQDPGQGLRLIYYSQIVNDFQKGDIAEGYSVSREKKESFPLTVTSAQKNPTAFYLCASRGRGGSMPSTSGSYNEQFFGPGTRLTVL.

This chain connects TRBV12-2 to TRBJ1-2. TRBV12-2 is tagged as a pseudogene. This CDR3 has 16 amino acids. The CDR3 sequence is CASRLASRATGYGYTF. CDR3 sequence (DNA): TGTGCAAGTCGCTTAGCGTCGCGGGCCACGGGCTATGGCTACACCTTC.

The CDR3 spells CASSLELLGASTSGNTIYF. In DNA form, the CDR3 reads TGTGCCAGCAGCTTGGAATTGCTAGGGGCAAGTACCTCTGGAAACACCATATATTTT. The chain links TRBV5-8 to TRBJ1-3, with D possibly TRBD1 on 5 matching bases. The CDR3 is 19 residues long. Deletions cut 0 bases from V and 0 bases from J, with 19 bases between. Germline V gene lookup returns CDR1 SGHTS and CDR2 YDEGEE.

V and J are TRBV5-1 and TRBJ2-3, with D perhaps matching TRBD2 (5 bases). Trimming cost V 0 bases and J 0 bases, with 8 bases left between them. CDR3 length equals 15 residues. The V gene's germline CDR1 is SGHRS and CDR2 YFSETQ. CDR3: CASSLGTPSTDTQYF. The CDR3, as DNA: TGCGCCAGCAGCTTGGGGACTCCTAGCACAGATACGCAGTATTTT. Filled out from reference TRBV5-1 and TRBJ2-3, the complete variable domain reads KAGVTQTPRYLIKTRGQQVTLSCSPISGHRSVSWYQQTPGQGLQFLFEYFSETQRNKGNFPGRFSGRQFSNSRSEMNVSTLELGDSALYLCASSLGTPSTDTQYFGPGTRLTVL.

The CDR3 region has the DNA TGTGCCAGCGGAACCGGGACAGGTATCTACGAGCAGTACTTC. Its translation is CASGTGTGIYEQYF. The chain uses TRBV2 and TRBJ2-7; 8 nucleotides match TRBD1. CDR1 is SNHLY, CDR2 FYNNEI, per germline. The CDR3 loop spans 14 amino acids. V lost 8 bases, J lost 3 bases, and 9 bases stayed unmatched. Full variable domain (remainder filled in from reference TRBV2 and TRBJ2-7): EPEVTQTPSHQVTQMGQEVILRCVPISNHLYFYWYRQILGQKVEFLVSFYNNEISEKSEIFDDQFSVERPDGSNFTLKIRSTKLEDSAMYFCASGTGTGIYEQYFGPGTRLTVT.

The CDR3 reads CASSPGRRGGTEAFF. CDR3 nucleotide sequence: TGTGCCAGCAGTCCCGGGAGGAGGGGAGGGACTGAAGCTTTCTTT. The chain recombines TRBV27 with TRBJ1-1; D might be TRBD1 (5 bases). V lost 5 bases and J lost 5, with 18 bases in between. The CDR3 runs to 15 residues. From germline, CDR1 is MNHEY and CDR2 SMNVEV (reference sequence).

CDR3 sequence (DNA): TGTGCCAGTAGTATAGTTGGACTTGCCCCCGACAATGAGCAGTTCTTC. It is translated as CASSIVGLAPDNEQFF. This chain links TRBV19 with TRBJ2-1; tentative D call: TRBD2 (5 bases). Germline V gives CDR1 LNHDA, CDR2 SQIVND (reference sequence). The CDR3 has 16 residues. The ends were cut back, 1 base at V and 5 bases at J, with 15 bases in the middle.

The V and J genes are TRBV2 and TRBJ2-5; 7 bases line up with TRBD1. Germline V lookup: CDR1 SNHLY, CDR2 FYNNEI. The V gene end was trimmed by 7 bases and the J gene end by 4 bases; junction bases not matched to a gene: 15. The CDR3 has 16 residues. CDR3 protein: CASTERGRVLGETQYF. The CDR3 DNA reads TGTGCCAGCACCGAGAGGGGGCGGGTTTTAGGAGAGACCCAGTACTTC.

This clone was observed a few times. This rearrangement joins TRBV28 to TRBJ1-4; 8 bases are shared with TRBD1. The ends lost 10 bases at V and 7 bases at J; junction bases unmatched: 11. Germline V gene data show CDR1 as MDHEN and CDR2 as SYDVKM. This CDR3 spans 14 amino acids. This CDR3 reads CATKGQGRFEKLFF. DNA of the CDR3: TGTGCCACCAAAGGACAGGGACGATTTGAAAAACTGTTTTTT.

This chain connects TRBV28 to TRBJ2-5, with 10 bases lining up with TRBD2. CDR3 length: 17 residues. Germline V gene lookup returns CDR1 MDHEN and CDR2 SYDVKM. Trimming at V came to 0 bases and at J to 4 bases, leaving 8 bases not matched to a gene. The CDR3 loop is CASSLWGGSGRRETQYF. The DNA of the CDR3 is TGTGCCAGCAGTTTATGGGGAGGTAGCGGGAGGAGAGAGACCCAGTACTTC.

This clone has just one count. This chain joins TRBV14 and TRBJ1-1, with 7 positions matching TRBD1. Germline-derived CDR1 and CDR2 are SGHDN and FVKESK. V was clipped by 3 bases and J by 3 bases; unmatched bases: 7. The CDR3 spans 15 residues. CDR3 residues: CASSQRTGRDTEAFF. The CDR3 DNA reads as TGTGCCAGCAGCCAGAGGACAGGACGGGACACTGAAGCTTTCTTT.

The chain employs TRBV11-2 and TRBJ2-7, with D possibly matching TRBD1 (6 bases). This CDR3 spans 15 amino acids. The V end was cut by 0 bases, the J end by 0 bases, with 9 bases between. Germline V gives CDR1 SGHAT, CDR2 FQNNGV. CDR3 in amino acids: CASSLEDRSSYEQYF. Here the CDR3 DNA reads TGTGCCAGCAGCTTAGAGGACAGAAGCTCCTACGAGCAGTACTTC.

The CDR3 nucleotides read TGTGCTAGCGGACTAGCGGGTCTCCGCGGGGAGCAGTTCTTC. This translates into CASGLAGLRGEQFF. The rearrangement links TRBV12-5 to TRBJ2-1; TRBD2 matches 11 bases. The CDR3 loop spans 14 amino acids. In germline, CDR1 is LGHNT, CDR2 FRNRAP. The V segment lost 9 bases and the J segment 10 bases; nucleotides outside the gene matches: 11.

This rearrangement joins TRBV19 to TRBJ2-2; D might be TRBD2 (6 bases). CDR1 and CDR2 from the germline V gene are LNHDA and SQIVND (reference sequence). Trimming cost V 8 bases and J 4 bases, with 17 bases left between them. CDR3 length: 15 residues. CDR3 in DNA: TGTGCCAGTCTTATAGATTCGCGGGGCACCGGGGAGCTGTTTTTT. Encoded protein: CASLIDSRGTGELFF. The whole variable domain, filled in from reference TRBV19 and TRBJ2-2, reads DGGITQSPKYLFRKEGQNVTLSCEQNLNHDAMYWYRQDPGQGLRLIYYSQIVNDFQKGDIAEGYSVSREKKESFPLTVTSAQKNPTAFYLCASLIDSRGTGELFFGEGSRLTVL.